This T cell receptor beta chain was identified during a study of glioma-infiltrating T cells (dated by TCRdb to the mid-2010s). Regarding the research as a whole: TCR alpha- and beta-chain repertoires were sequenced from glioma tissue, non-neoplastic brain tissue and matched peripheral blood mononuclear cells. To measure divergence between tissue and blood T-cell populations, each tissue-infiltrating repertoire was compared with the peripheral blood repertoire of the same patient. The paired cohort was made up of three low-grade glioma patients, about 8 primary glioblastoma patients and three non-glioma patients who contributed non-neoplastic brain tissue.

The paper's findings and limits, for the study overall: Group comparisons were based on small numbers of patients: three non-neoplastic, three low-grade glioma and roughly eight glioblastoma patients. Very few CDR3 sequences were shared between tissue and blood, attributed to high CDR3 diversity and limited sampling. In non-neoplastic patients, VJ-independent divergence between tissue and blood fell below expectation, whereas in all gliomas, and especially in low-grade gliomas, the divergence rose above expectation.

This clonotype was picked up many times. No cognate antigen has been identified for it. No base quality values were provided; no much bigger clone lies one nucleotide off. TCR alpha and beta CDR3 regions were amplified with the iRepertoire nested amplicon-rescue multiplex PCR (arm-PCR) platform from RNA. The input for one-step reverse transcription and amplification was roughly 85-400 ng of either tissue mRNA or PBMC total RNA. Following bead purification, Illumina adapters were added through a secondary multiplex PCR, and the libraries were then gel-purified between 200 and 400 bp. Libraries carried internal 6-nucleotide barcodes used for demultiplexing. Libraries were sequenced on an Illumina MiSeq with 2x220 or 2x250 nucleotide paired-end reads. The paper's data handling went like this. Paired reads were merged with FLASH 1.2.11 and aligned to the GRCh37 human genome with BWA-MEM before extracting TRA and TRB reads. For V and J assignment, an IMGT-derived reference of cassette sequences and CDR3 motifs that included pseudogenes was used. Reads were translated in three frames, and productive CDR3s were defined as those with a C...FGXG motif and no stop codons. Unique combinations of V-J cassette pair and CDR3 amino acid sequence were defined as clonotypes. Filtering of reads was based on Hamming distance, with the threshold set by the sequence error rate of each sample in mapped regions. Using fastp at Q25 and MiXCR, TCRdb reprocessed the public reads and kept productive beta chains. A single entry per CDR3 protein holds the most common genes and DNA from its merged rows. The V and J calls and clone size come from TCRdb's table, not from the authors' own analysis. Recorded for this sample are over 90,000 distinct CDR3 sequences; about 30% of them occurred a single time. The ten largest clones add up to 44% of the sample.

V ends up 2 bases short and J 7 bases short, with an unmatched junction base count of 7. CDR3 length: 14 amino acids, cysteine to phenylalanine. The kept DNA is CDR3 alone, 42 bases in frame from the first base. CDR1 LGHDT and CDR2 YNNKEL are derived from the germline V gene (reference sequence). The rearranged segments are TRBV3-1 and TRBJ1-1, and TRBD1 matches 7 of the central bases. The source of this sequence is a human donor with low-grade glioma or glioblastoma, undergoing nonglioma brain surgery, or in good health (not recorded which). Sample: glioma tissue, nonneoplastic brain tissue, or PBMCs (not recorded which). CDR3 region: CASSQIGGVGEAFF. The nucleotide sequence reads TGTGCCAGCAGCCAAATAGGGGGCGTTGGTGAAGCTTTCTTT.